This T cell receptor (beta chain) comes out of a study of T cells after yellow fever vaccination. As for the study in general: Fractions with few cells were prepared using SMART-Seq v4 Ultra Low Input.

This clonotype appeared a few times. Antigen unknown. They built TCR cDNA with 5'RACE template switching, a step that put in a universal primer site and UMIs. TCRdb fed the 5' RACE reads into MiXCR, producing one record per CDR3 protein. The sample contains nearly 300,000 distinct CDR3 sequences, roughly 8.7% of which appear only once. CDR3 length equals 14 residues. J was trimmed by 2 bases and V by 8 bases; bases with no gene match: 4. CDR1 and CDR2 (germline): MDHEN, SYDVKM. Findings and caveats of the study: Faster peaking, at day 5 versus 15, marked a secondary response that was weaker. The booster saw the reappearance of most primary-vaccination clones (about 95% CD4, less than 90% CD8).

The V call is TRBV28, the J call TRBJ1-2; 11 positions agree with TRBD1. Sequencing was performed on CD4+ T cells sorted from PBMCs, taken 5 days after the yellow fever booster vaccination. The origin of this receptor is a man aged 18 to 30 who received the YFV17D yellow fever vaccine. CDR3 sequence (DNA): TGTGCCAGCGGATGGGACAGGGGGAACTATGGCTACACCTTC. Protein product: CASGWDRGNYGYTF.